This T cell receptor beta chain came from a study of cytomegalovirus exposure and HLA in healthy donors. Findings and caveats of the study: Among the most significant clusters, several appeared linked to common viral pathogens in a later analysis. Among the CMV-associated chains, a few were confirmed in vitro as specific for CMV antigens.

This PCR relied on a set of 60 Vbeta primers and 13 Jbeta primers. Libraries were prepared by immunoSEQ multiplex PCR; TCRdb keeps only in-frame clonotypes and omits some of them. The sample contains 170,000 or so clones, less than 80% of which appear only once. The length of the CDR3 is 12 residues. Germline V gene data show CDR1 as MGHDK and CDR2 as SYGVNS. Note on this clone: Antigen unknown.

Healthy bone marrow donors supplied every sample. The clonotype comes from a woman in her thirties or forties in good health and CMV-seronegative. The gene calls are TRBV25-1 and TRBJ2-5, with TRBD2 matching over 7 bases. The DNA matches TRBJ2-7 better at its end, which makes the J call doubtful. Sequencing was performed on PBMCs. The CDR3 region is CASSWTSYEQYF. The CDR3 bases are TGTGCCAGCAGTTGGACTAGCTACGAGCAGTACTTC.